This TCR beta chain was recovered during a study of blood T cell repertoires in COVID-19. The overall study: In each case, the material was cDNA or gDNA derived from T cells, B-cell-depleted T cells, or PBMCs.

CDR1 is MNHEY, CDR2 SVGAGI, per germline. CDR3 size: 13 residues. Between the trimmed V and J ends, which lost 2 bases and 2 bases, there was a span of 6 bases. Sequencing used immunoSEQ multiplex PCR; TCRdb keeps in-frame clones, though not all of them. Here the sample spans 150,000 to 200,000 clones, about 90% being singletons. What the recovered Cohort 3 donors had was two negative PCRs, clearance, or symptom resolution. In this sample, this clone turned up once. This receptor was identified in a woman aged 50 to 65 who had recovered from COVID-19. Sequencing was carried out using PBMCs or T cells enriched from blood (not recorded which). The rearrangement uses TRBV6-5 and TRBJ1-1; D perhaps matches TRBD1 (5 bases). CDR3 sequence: CASSYQGNTEAFF. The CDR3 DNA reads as TGTGCCAGCAGTTACCAGGGTAACACTGAAGCTTTCTTT.